Below, 23 T cell receptor beta chains from the same sample are listed, as sequenced in a study of T cells in Graves' hyperthyroidism and ophthalmopathy. Amplification of TCR beta CDR3 regions was performed using RNA transcripts as template. First-round RT-PCR targeting the TCR CDR3 was performed with the HTBI primer set. From the multiplex PCR reads, TCRdb called clonotypes with MiXCR, one entry per CDR3 protein. Counted here are about 210,000 distinct CDR3 sequences, roughly 17% occurring once; the ten biggest clones make up approximately 50%. The source material was blood. Receptors were obtained from a man aged 45-65 years with Graves' hyperthyroidism.

The sample holds many counts of this clonotype. This chain connects TRBV29-1 to TRBJ2-1; 11 bases agree with TRBD2. This CDR3 is 14 amino acids long. Germline lookup yields CDR1 SQVTM and CDR2 ANQGSEA. V dropped 5 bases and J dropped 3; count of bases not matched to a gene: 3. The CDR3 nucleotides read TGCAGCGTTTTCCTAGCGGGGGGCTACAATGAGCAGTTCTTC. It encodes CSVFLAGGYNEQFF.

This clonotype was recorded many times. This sequence joins TRBV11-2 and TRBJ2-1; 11 bases map to TRBD2. CDR3 size: 15 residues. The V gene's germline CDR1 is SGHAT and CDR2 FQNNGV. With V trimmed by 5 bases and J by 2 bases, 2 bases remained unmatched. The CDR3 protein is CASSTLAGAYNEQFF. The CDR3 DNA is TGTGCCAGCAGCACACTAGCGGGGGCCTACAATGAGCAGTTCTTC.

On this clonotype: Being one base from a much bigger clone, this may be a read error. The V and J genes are TRBV2 and TRBJ1-5; D is ambiguous. Germline lookup yields CDR1 SNHLY and CDR2 FYNNEI. This CDR3 comprises 14 residues. V gave up 3 bases and J gave up 6 bases, with 12 bases separating them. The DNA for the CDR3 is TGTGCCAGCAGTGACCGTCAGATCAGTCAGCCCCAGCATTTT. Translating gives CASSDRQISQPQHF.

This clonotype came up many times. The V call is TRBV12-3 or TRBV12-4, the J call TRBJ2-7, with unresolved D. This CDR3 has 12 residues. V lost 1 base and J lost 4, with 5 bases in between. Here the CDR3 reads CASSLGAYEQYF. CDR3 nucleotide sequence: TGTGCCAGCAGTTTAGGGGCTTACGAGCAGTACTTC.

This clonotype was counted at least ten times. J is TRBJ2-5 and V is TRBV11-2; TRBD2 matches 7 bases. The J segment lost 5 bases and the V segment lost 3 bases, leaving 3 bases of the junction unmatched. Germline V gene sequence: CDR1 SGHAT, CDR2 FQNNGV. The CDR3 is 13 amino acids. The CDR3 sequence is CASSLGGWETQYF. The CDR3, as DNA: TGTGCCAGCAGCTTGGGAGGGTGGGAGACCCAGTACTTC.

This clonotype occurred many times. The rearrangement joins TRBV5-6 to TRBJ2-7; 9 nucleotides match TRBD2. This CDR3 contains 15 residues. Germline V lookup: CDR1 SGHDT, CDR2 YYEEEE. The V segment lost 1 base and the J segment 6 bases; nucleotides outside the gene matches: 8. CDR3 nucleotides: TGTGCCAGCAGCTTGTCTCCTAGCGGGACGGTCGAGCAGTACTTC. Amino acids: CASSLSPSGTVEQYF.

The table lists this clonotype with many counts. V and J are TRBV6-5 and TRBJ1-1; 8 nucleotides line up with TRBD1. V lost 0 bases to trimming and J lost 3 bases; unmatched junction nucleotides: 3. Germline V CDR1 and CDR2: MNHEY, SVGAGI. This CDR3 is 15 amino acids long. CDR3 DNA: TGTGCCAGCAGTTACTCTTCGACAGGGGACACTGAAGCTTTCTTT. Translation: CASSYSSTGDTEAFF.

This clonotype was found a few times. This chain uses TRBV27 with TRBJ2-7; tentatively, D is TRBD1 (5 bases). CDR1 and CDR2 from the germline V gene are MNHEY and SMNVEV (reference sequence). Trimming shortened V by 4 bases and J by 5 bases, and 12 bases separated the two germline ends. The CDR3 is 13 residues long. Here the CDR3 reads CASSSDLGDEQYF. In DNA, the CDR3 is TGTGCCAGCAGTTCCGACCTAGGGGACGAGCAGTACTTC.

Ten or more counts support this clonotype. The chain carries TRBV6-1 and TRBJ2-7, with a weak D call TRBD2 (6 bases). The V end lost 4 bases, the J end lost 0 bases, and 16 bases lay between the germline ends. Germline loops: CDR1 MNHNS, CDR2 SASEGT. CDR3 length: 16 residues. Here the CDR3 reads CASSALLALSSYEQYF. CDR3 coding DNA: TGTGCCAGCAGTGCCCTTCTAGCGCTGAGCTCCTACGAGCAGTACTTC.

The count of this clonotype is one. The gene calls are TRBV29-1 and TRBJ1-1, with TRBD1 matching 7 bases. Trimming at V came to 7 bases and at J to 4 bases, leaving 15 bases not matched to a gene. The germline gives CDR1 SQVTM, CDR2 ANQGSEA. The CDR3 has 15 amino acids. The CDR3 region is CSAGQEGGVATEAFF. CDR3 coding DNA: TGCAGCGCCGGACAGGAAGGGGGGGTAGCCACTGAAGCTTTCTTT.

The rearrangement links TRBV20-1 to TRBJ2-3; TRBD2 matches at 10 bases. CDR3 length: 14 amino acids. Trimming cost V 5 bases and J 5 bases; bases outside gene matches: 7. CDR1 and CDR2 from the germline V gene are DFQATT and SNEGSKA (reference sequence). The CDR3, as DNA: TGCAGTGCTCCGGGGACTAGCGCAGGAGATACGCAGTATTTT. Protein product: CSAPGTSAGDTQYF.

This clonotype showed up just a few times. The rearrangement joins TRBV7-9 to TRBJ1-2; a possible D gene is TRBD1 (5 bases). CDR1 SEHNR and CDR2 FQNEAQ come from the germline V gene (reference sequence). With 5 bases removed from V and 2 bases from J, the gap between germline ends came to 24 bases. CDR3 length: 18 residues. CDR3 nucleotide sequence: TGTGCCAGCAGCCGGGGCCCCAATATAGACACGACCAACTATGGCTACACCTTC. Encoded protein: CASSRGPNIDTTNYGYTF.

The chain links TRBV6-1 to TRBJ2-1; 8 nucleotides align to TRBD2. The CDR3 totals 15 residues. The J segment lost 8 bases and the V segment lost 5 bases, leaving 11 bases of the junction unmatched. The germline gives CDR1 MNHNS, CDR2 SASEGT. The CDR3 here is CASSTGSSGSHEQFF. In DNA, the CDR3 is TGTGCCAGCAGTACTGGGTCTAGCGGGTCCCATGAGCAGTTCTTC.

This clonotype was detected many times. The chain has TRBV10-3 and TRBJ2-1; 7 nucleotides align to TRBD2. This CDR3 region has 16 residues. The junction had 4 bases not matched to a gene; V was cut back by 2 bases and J by 0 bases. Germline loops: CDR1 ENHRY, CDR2 SYGVKD. This chain's CDR3 is CAISETWEGSYNEQFF. CDR3 nucleotide sequence: TGTGCCATCAGTGAGACCTGGGAGGGCTCCTACAATGAGCAGTTCTTC.

Ten or more counts support this clonotype. The V gene is TRBV5-1, the J gene TRBJ2-7; possible D gene TRBD1, 5 bases. The length of the CDR3 is 15 residues. CDR1 is SGHRS, CDR2 YFSETQ, per germline. The V end lost 0 bases, the J end lost 1 base, and 11 bases lay between the germline ends. CDR3 sequence reads: CASSLGPGPSYEQYF. The CDR3 DNA reads as TGCGCCAGCAGCTTGGGTCCAGGGCCGTCCTACGAGCAGTACTTC.

CDR3 amino acids: CASTPWNTGELFF. CDR3 coding DNA: TGTGCCAGCACCCCCTGGAACACCGGGGAGCTGTTTTTT. The chain recombines TRBV28 with TRBJ2-2; D is undetermined. Trimming took off 7 bases at V and 1 base at J, with 7 bases between the two ends. Looked up from germline, CDR1 is MDHEN and CDR2 is SYDVKM. This CDR3 has 13 residues.

The chain recombines TRBV19 with TRBJ1-2; 9 bases are a match to TRBD1. After removal of 6 bases from V and 4 bases from J, the junction contained 9 bases not matched to a gene. This CDR3 comprises 15 residues. Germline V gives CDR1 LNHDA, CDR2 SQIVND (reference sequence). CDR3 in amino acids: CASSPSDRGSYGYTF. The CDR3 nucleotides are TGTGCCAGTAGCCCCTCGGACAGGGGCAGCTATGGCTACACCTTC.

The chain combines TRBV2 with TRBJ2-7, with a weak D call TRBD2 (6 bases). The CDR3 extends over 15 amino acids. V lost 6 bases and J 3 bases, leaving 18 bases between the germline ends. CDR1 is SNHLY and CDR2 is FYNNEI in the germline V gene. The CDR3 protein is CASSGRLDVNYEQYF. The CDR3 nucleotides read TGTGCCAGCAGCGGGAGACTAGACGTTAACTACGAGCAGTACTTC.

In its sample, this clonotype was seen once. V usage is TRBV7-2 and J usage is TRBJ2-5, with 9 bases identical to TRBD2. The germline V gene encodes CDR1 SGHTA and CDR2 FQGNSA. V lost 2 bases and J lost 4; bases outside the gene matches: 11. The CDR3 is 17 amino acids. CDR3 protein: CASSLWVAGAGTETQYF. CDR3 bases: TGTGCCAGCAGCTTATGGGTAGCGGGAGCTGGTACAGAGACCCAGTACTTC.

The V and J genes are TRBV4-3 and TRBJ1-6, with no clear D. Trimming took off 0 bases at V and 1 base at J, with 10 bases between the two ends. Germline-derived CDR1 and CDR2 are LGHNA and YSLEER. CDR3 size: 17 residues. The CDR3 sequence: CASSQEGVGSYNSPLHF. CDR3 nucleotide sequence: TGCGCCAGCAGCCAAGAAGGTGTGGGATCCTATAATTCACCCCTCCACTTT.

This clonotype was seen more than once but under ten times. Lacking the conserved final phenylalanine or tryptophan, this CDR3 likely reflects a read error. The chain links TRBV7-2 to TRBJ2-1; tentative D call: TRBD2 (6 bases). Germline lookup yields CDR1 SGHTA and CDR2 FQGNSA. Trimming stripped 7 bases from V and 4 bases from J, with 11 bases between. This CDR3 has 13 residues. CDR3 in amino acids: CASTRGSYNEQFL. The CDR3 DNA follows: TGTGCCAGCACCCGGGGGTCATACAATGAGCAGTTCCTC.

This clonotype has at least ten counts. V gene TRBV6-1 combines with J gene TRBJ1-1; 9 bases map to TRBD1. Germline CDR1 is MNHNS and CDR2 is SASEGT. The CDR3 extends over 15 amino acids. The trim removed 7 bases at V and 5 bases at J, leaving 11 bases unmatched. The chain's CDR3 is CASKRSGQGRTEAFF. For the CDR3, the DNA is TGTGCCAGCAAACGGTCGGGACAGGGAAGAACTGAAGCTTTCTTT.

Worth noting for this clonotype: A much larger clone lies a single base off, so this may be a read error. The CDR3 region has the DNA TGTGCCAGCAGCTTAGGACAGTTCTACGAGCAGTACTTC. This codes for CASSLGQFYEQYF. The J gene is TRBJ2-7, the V gene TRBV7-9; TRBD1 might be the D (5 bases). The CDR3 sequence is 13 residues long. The ends were cut back, 1 base at V and 3 bases at J, with 7 bases in the middle. The germline V gene has CDR1 SEHNR and CDR2 FQNEAQ (reference sequence).